What follows are 24 T cell receptor beta chains derived from one specimen sequenced in a study of long-term antiretroviral therapy in people with HIV. The immunoSEQ assay was v3.0, run at survey level. Libraries were prepared by immunoSEQ multiplex PCR; TCRdb keeps only in-frame clonotypes and omits some of them. The data show around 25,000 clones, with more than 75% seen just once and about 5.2% held by the top ten. Here the sequenced sample was unsorted PBMCs, taken 4.4 years after starting antiretroviral therapy. The source is a man under 40 with HIV.

This clone appeared a few times. The gene calls are TRBV10-3 and TRBJ1-5; TRBD1 is a possible D gene (6 bases). The CDR3 consists of 14 residues. The V gene's germline CDR1 is ENHRY and CDR2 SYGVKD. V was trimmed by 1 base and J by 7 bases, leaving 11 bases between them. CDR3 sequence: CAISEYRVNQPQHF. The CDR3 DNA sequence: TGTGCCATCAGTGAGTACAGGGTAAACCAGCCCCAGCATTTT.

J is TRBJ2-3 and V is TRBV9; D uncertain. Trimming stripped 0 bases from V and 3 bases from J, with 14 bases between. Per germline, CDR1 SGDLS and CDR2 YYNGEE. The CDR3 has 16 amino acids. In DNA, the CDR3 is TGTGCCAGCAGCGTAGAGGGTCTACGAGGTACAGATACGCAGTATTTT. This sequence encodes CASSVEGLRGTDTQYF.

In its sample, this clone was seen once. Relative to the germline gene, one junction end is altered; a read error may explain this. The chain employs TRBV4-3 and TRBJ2-7; the match to TRBD1 covers 8 bases. The germline CDR1 and CDR2 sequences are LGHNA and YSLEER. The CDR3 runs 14 residues. CDR3 in amino acids: CASSKDRGDYEQYF. In DNA form, the CDR3 reads TGCGCCAGCAGCAAAGACAGGGGCGACTACGAGCAGTACTTC.

The chain combines TRBV27 with TRBJ2-2, with 9 bases lining up with TRBD2. V lost 3 bases to trimming and J lost 4 bases; unmatched junction nucleotides: 12. CDR1 and CDR2 from the germline V gene are MNHEY and SMNVEV (reference sequence). This CDR3 region has 18 residues. CDR3 region: CASSFGSSSGAATGELFF. CDR3 DNA sequence: TGTGCCAGCAGTTTCGGTTCGTCTAGCGGGGCCGCCACCGGGGAGCTGTTTTTT.

In its sample, this clone was seen a few times. The chain carries TRBV15 and TRBJ2-7, with D unresolved. CDR1 is LNHNV and CDR2 is YYDKDF in the germline V gene (reference sequence). The CDR3 extends over 16 amino acids. V lost 0 bases and J 5 bases, leaving 17 bases between the germline ends. The CDR3 region is CATSRDRAVGPHEQYF. In DNA form, the CDR3 reads TGTGCCACCAGCAGAGATCGGGCGGTAGGGCCCCACGAGCAGTACTTC.

This clone was counted a single time. The rearrangement links TRBV20-1 to TRBJ1-2; D unclear. The V end was cut by 7 bases, the J end by 4 bases, with 7 bases between. The CDR3 is 10 amino acids. Germline assignment: CDR1 DFQATT and CDR2 SNEGSKA (reference sequence). The CDR3 protein is CSVNSYGYTF. The CDR3 bases are TGCAGTGTCAATAGCTATGGCTACACCTTC.

J is TRBJ2-7 and V is TRBV5-1; TRBD1 aligns across 10 bases. Germline lookup yields CDR1 SGHRS and CDR2 YFSETQ. CDR3 length: 14 residues. The trim removed 4 bases at V and 2 bases at J, leaving 3 bases unmatched. CDR3 amino acids: CASSPGTGAYEQYF. For the CDR3, the DNA is TGCGCCAGCAGCCCAGGGACAGGGGCCTACGAGCAGTACTTC. Complete variable domain (other parts from reference TRBV5-1 and TRBJ2-7): KAGVTQTPRYLIKTRGQQVTLSCSPISGHRSVSWYQQTPGQGLQFLFEYFSETQRNKGNFPGRFSGRQFSNSRSEMNVSTLELGDSALYLCASSPGTGAYEQYFGPGTRLTVT.

V is TRBV25-1 and J is TRBJ1-1, with D unclear. V was clipped by 1 base and J by 4 bases, with 4 bases between them. This CDR3 has 12 residues. Germline V lookup: CDR1 MGHDK, CDR2 SYGVNS. The chain's CDR3 is CASSELGTEAFF. CDR3 in DNA: TGTGCCAGCAGTGAATTGGGCACTGAAGCTTTCTTT.

The chain is built from TRBV4-1 and TRBJ1-3; weak D call: TRBD1 (5 bases). This CDR3 has 18 residues. From germline, CDR1 is MGHRA and CDR2 YSYEKL. Between the trimmed V and J ends, which lost 1 base and 8 bases, there was a span of 24 bases. CDR3 DNA sequence: TGCGCCAGCAGCCAAGGGGGGTCTAAAGGAGGGAAGAGGGACACCATATATTTT. Encoded protein: CASSQGGSKGGKRDTIYF.

V usage is TRBV9 and J usage is TRBJ1-1, with D uncertain. This CDR3 comprises 13 residues. Germline V CDR1 and CDR2: SGDLS, YYNGEE. V lost 4 bases to trimming and J lost 7 bases, with 14 bases between them. In nucleotides, the CDR3 is TGTGCCAGCAGCCCGACCCCGGGGATTGAAGCTTTCTTT. This encodes CASSPTPGIEAFF.

The chain links TRBV12-5 to TRBJ2-3; tentatively, D is TRBD1 or TRBD2 (5 bases each). This CDR3 is built from 17 residues. CDR1 LGHNT and CDR2 FRNRAP come from the germline V gene. The V end lost 0 bases, the J end lost 0 bases, and 13 bases lay between the germline ends. Here the CDR3 DNA reads TGTGCTAGTGGTTTGGTATACGGGACCTCGAGCACAGATACGCAGTATTTT. It specifies CASGLVYGTSSTDTQYF. Looking up the rest from reference TRBV12-5 and TRBJ2-3 gives the full variable domain: DARVTQTPRHKVTEMGQEVTMRCQPILGHNTVFWYRQTMMQGLELLAYFRNRAPLDDSGMPKDRFSAEMPDATLATLKIQPSEPRDSAVYFCASGLVYGTSSTDTQYFGPGTRLTVL.

The sample holds a few counts of this clone. The rearrangement links TRBV6-6 to TRBJ2-1, with TRBD1 matching over 9 bases. V dropped 5 bases and J dropped 7; count of bases not matched to a gene: 6. The CDR3 spans 14 residues. Per the germline V gene, CDR1 is MNHNY and CDR2 is SVGAGI (reference sequence). The CDR3 loop is CASSNRGRRNEQFF. The DNA for the CDR3 is TGTGCCAGCAGTAACAGGGGGCGGAGGAATGAGCAGTTCTTC.

This CDR3 is CASSLGPGQVREQYF. The CDR3 nucleotides read TGTGCCAGCAGCTTGGGGCCCGGACAGGTTCGCGAGCAGTACTTC. This chain joins TRBV5-6 and TRBJ2-7; TRBD1 aligns across 7 bases. The CDR3 spans 15 residues. Looked up from germline, CDR1 is SGHDT and CDR2 is YYEEEE. The V and J ends lost 0 bases and 6 bases, in that order; junction bases with no gene match: 9.

CDR3 sequence reads: CASSLPGQINNEQFF. The CDR3 coding sequence is TGTGCCAGCAGCTTACCCGGACAAATCAATAATGAGCAGTTCTTC. The V and J genes are TRBV7-2 and TRBJ2-1; D perhaps matches TRBD1 (5 bases). The CDR3 is 15 residues long. Trimming pared 2 bases from V and 7 bases from J, leaving 15 bases between. In germline, CDR1 is SGHTA, CDR2 FQGNSA. Supplemented by reference TRBV7-2 and TRBJ2-1, the full variable domain reads GAGVSQSPSNKVTEKGKDVELRCDPISGHTALYWYRQSLGQGLEFLIYFQGNSAPDKSGLPSDRFSAERTGGSVSTLTIQRTQQEDSAVYLCASSLPGQINNEQFFGPGTRLTVL.

This clone was counted a few times. V is TRBV27 and J is TRBJ2-7; maybe TRBD1 (5 bases). The germline V and J ends were trimmed by 10 bases and 4 bases, with 17 bases remaining between them. Germline V gene lookup returns CDR1 MNHEY and CDR2 SMNVEV (reference sequence). CDR3 length: 13 amino acids. The CDR3 loop reads CATRTLGHYEQYF. CDR3 DNA: TGTGCCACCAGGACACTTGGGCATTACGAGCAGTACTTC.

V is TRBV27 and J is TRBJ1-3; 8 bases map to TRBD1. The CDR3 sequence is 14 residues long. The J segment lost 4 bases and the V segment lost 6 bases, leaving 5 bases of the junction unmatched. From germline, CDR1 is MNHEY and CDR2 SMNVEV (reference sequence). CDR3 DNA: TGTGCCAGCAGCTGGACAGGGACAGGAAACACCATATATTTT. It codes for CASSWTGTGNTIYF.

V gene TRBV13 combines with J gene TRBJ1-1; D gene uncertain. V was trimmed by 5 bases and J by 5 bases, leaving 21 bases between them. This CDR3 comprises 16 residues. From germline, CDR1 is PRHDT and CDR2 FYEKMQ (reference sequence). Here the CDR3 reads CASSPFRPGLGTEAFF. CDR3 nucleotide sequence: TGTGCCAGCAGCCCCTTCCGGCCGGGATTGGGGACTGAAGCTTTCTTT.

V gene TRBV5-1 combines with J gene TRBJ2-7; TRBD1 aligns across 8 bases. With 3 bases clipped from V and 4 bases from J, the junction kept 12 bases outside the gene matches. The germline CDR1 and CDR2 sequences are SGHRS and YFSETQ. The CDR3 is 16 residues long. CDR3 amino acids: CASSSAGRGRFYEQYF. The CDR3 bases are TGCGCCAGCAGCTCCGCGGGCAGGGGGCGTTTTTACGAGCAGTACTTC. Full variable domain (outside the CDR3, taken from reference TRBV5-1 and TRBJ2-7): KAGVTQTPRYLIKTRGQQVTLSCSPISGHRSVSWYQQTPGQGLQFLFEYFSETQRNKGNFPGRFSGRQFSNSRSEMNVSTLELGDSALYLCASSSAGRGRFYEQYFGPGTRLTVT.

This clone was seen a single time. The chain joins TRBV6-5 to TRBJ1-1; maybe TRBD1 (6 bases). The CDR3 covers 13 residues. The V end lost 5 bases, the J end lost 7 bases, and 14 bases lay between the germline ends. Germline loops: CDR1 MNHEY, CDR2 SVGAGI. The DNA of the CDR3 is TGTGCCAGCAGTCCCAGGACAGTTAGTGAAGCTTTCTTT. As protein: CASSPRTVSEAFF.

This chain links TRBV4-3 with TRBJ2-1, with 13 bases fitting TRBD2. CDR3 size: 16 residues. V was clipped by 0 bases and J by 9 bases; unmatched bases: 5. In germline, CDR1 is LGHNA, CDR2 YSLEER. CDR3 nucleotides: TGCGCCAGCAGCCAAGATCTACTAGCGGGAGGGGCTGAGCAGTTCTTC. Encoded protein: CASSQDLLAGGAEQFF.

By share of the sample, this clone is medium-sized (0.01 to 0.1%). Other DNA sequences in the sample encode the same CDR3. The chain couples TRBV27 to TRBJ2-7; D is ambiguous. V dropped 0 bases and J dropped 2 bases, with 8 bases sitting between them. Germline V gives CDR1 MNHEY, CDR2 SMNVEV (reference sequence). This CDR3 has 14 residues. CDR3 coding DNA: TGTGCCAGCAGTTTATCGTTCCCTCCCTACGAGCAGTACTTC. Its translation: CASSLSFPPYEQYF.

The chain has TRBV15 and TRBJ1-5, with a possible D match to TRBD1 (5 bases). Looked up from germline, CDR1 is LNHNV and CDR2 is YYDKDF (reference sequence). This CDR3 is built from 15 residues. The ends were cut back, 5 bases at V and 3 bases at J, with 14 bases in the middle. CDR3 sequence: CATSSRDGTNQPQHF. CDR3 sequence (DNA): TGTGCCACCAGCTCCCGGGACGGGACCAATCAGCCCCAGCATTTT.

The chain links TRBV18 to TRBJ1-1; D not resolved. The CDR3 contains 13 residues. The ends were cut back, 3 bases at V and 1 base at J, with 6 bases in the middle. CDR1 is KGHSH and CDR2 is LQKENI in the germline V gene. The CDR3 protein is CASSPDTNTEAFF. The DNA for the CDR3 is TGTGCCAGCTCACCTGACACGAACACTGAAGCTTTCTTT.

The chain joins TRBV6-5 to TRBJ1-5; 8 nucleotides agree with TRBD1. The CDR3 is made up of 16 amino acids. The V and J ends lost 4 bases and 0 bases, in that order; junction bases with no gene match: 5. Germline CDR1 is MNHEY and CDR2 is SVGAGI. Here the CDR3 DNA reads TGTGCCAGCAGTTCGAGGACAGGGCCTAGCAATCAGCCCCAGCATTTT. Encoded protein: CASSSRTGPSNQPQHF.